The sequence of this T cell receptor (beta chain) was determined in a study of PD-L1 blockade in urothelial cancer (dated by TCRdb to 2016 to 2017). The study in broad terms: Every patient began therapy at some point between 2013 and 2015 and was given atezolizumab 1,200 mg intravenously every 3 weeks. Twenty-five of 29 patients were identified as males with urothelial cancer of bladder origin, and a prior smoking history was reported by 18 of 29 patients. Patients had an ECOG performance status of 0 or 1 and had received between 0 and 3 prior chemotherapy regimens. Blood samples were analyzed 3 weeks after the start of treatment (second dose) and 6 weeks after the start of treatment. Blood samples gave a median of approximately 150,000 T cells and roughly 83,000 unique TCRs, with a median clonality of 0.080. Somatic, immune and clinical correlates of response to PD-L1 blockade with atezolizumab in urothelial cancer were the focus of an exploratory multi-omic analysis. Pretreatment tumor samples and matched peripheral blood, collected serially before and after atezolizumab treatment, underwent TCR sequencing. Progression-free survival longer than 6 months counted as durable clinical benefit, and TCR features were additionally tested against both progression-free and overall survival. In the same patients, pretreatment tumors underwent whole exome sequencing and RNA sequencing in addition to TCR sequencing. Durable clinical benefit was achieved by nine patients but not by the remaining 20. Twenty-nine patients had pretreatment blood TCR-seq, some 24 had at least one posttreatment blood collection, and some 24 had tumor TCR-seq.

Synthetic TCR analog templates were spiked into each PCR so that absolute template abundance could be estimated from read counts. Using the immunoSEQ assay, TCRbeta CDR3 regions were amplified from genomic DNA with bias-controlled V and J gene primers. Rearranged TCRbeta segments were sequenced at approximately 20X coverage. The original methods were these. Sequencing errors were corrected by clustering and CDR3s were annotated against IMGT to assign V, D and J genes. Out-of-frame and stop-codon sequences were excluded, and only productive TCRbeta rearrangements were used in downstream analyses. Clonality was calculated as one minus the Shannon entropy normalized by the log of the number of unique productive sequences. Fisher's exact test with Benjamini-Hochberg correction, using a cutoff of adjusted p below 0.01, was how clones that differed between time points or between blood and tumor were identified. TCRdb re-hosts the immuneACCESS table, in-frame sequences only. Its copies lack some clones; in the studies checked, an unresolved V gene accounts for under half of them, and the cause for the rest is not known. V, J and clone size are taken as reported in that table, and D and trimming were inferred from the DNA itself. The sample profile shows approximately 100,000 clones; roughly nine tenths of them were found once. Clones ranked in the top ten supply 0.97% of the sample.

The full study reports these points: Among patients with durable benefit, tumor-associated TCR clones showed greater expansion in peripheral blood 3 weeks after treatment started (n of about 20, p = 0.022). Because of the small sample size (n ≈ 28) and the many exploratory analyses performed, the results are intended to be regarded as hypothesis-generating. A pretreatment peripheral blood TCR clonality below the median was linked to improved progression-free and overall survival.

What this sample's time point label stands for: pretreatment peripheral blood. The cohort comprised about 30 patients with locally advanced or metastatic urothelial carcinoma treated at Memorial Sloan Kettering on a trial protocol. Peripheral blood mononuclear cells were collected pretreatment and during treatment, with between 1 and 8 total time points obtained per patient. The Qiagen DNeasy Blood extraction kit was used to purify genomic DNA from total PBMCs and tumor samples. PBMCs were collected pretreatment and during treatment, and were isolated and stored as previously described. This clone has only one observation. The clone's antigen remains unknown. No qualities accompany the bases; no much larger clone lies one base away. Sequences were derived from PBMCs, sampled around atezolizumab (anti-PD-L1) treatment. The receptor comes from a woman older than 75 with urothelial cancer.

CDR3 region: CASSPRGQGGYEQYF. In nucleotide form, the sequence is TGTGCCAGCAGCCCGCGGGGACAGGGAGGCTACGAGCAGTACTTC. The receptor chain draws on TRBV9 and TRBJ2-7; 9 bases in between match TRBD1. CDR1 and CDR2 (SGDLS, YYNGEE) derive from the germline V gene. The CDR3 covers 15 residues, taking in both the cysteine and the phenylalanine. Here the CDR3 DNA is all that survives: 45 bases in frame from base 1. V and J are trimmed by 4 bases and 3 bases, and the gene matches miss 8 bases of the junction.